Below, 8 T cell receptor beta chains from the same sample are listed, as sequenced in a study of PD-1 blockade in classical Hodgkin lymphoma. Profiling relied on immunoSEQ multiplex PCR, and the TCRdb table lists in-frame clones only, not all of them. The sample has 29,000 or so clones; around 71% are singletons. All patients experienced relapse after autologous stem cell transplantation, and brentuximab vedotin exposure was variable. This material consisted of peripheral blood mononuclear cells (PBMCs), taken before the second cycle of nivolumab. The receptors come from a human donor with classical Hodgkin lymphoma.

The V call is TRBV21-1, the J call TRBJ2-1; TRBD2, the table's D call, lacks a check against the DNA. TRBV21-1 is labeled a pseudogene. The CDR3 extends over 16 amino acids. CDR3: CASSSKRGGRFNEQFF. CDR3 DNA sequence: TGTGCCAGCAGCTCAAAGCGGGGGGGCCGATTCAATGAGCAGTTCTTC.

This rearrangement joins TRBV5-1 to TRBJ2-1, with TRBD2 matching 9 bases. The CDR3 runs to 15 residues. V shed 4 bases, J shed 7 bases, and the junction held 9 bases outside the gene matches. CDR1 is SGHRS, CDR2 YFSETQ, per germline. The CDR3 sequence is CASSPSQAGGNEQFF. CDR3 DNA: TGCGCCAGCAGCCCCTCTCAGGCGGGGGGGAATGAGCAGTTCTTC.

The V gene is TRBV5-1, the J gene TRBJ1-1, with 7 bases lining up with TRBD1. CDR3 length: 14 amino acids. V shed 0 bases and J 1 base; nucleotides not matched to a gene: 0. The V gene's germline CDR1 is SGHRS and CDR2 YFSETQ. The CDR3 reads CASSLDRGNTEAFF. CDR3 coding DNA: TGCGCCAGCAGCTTGGACAGGGGGAACACTGAAGCTTTCTTT.

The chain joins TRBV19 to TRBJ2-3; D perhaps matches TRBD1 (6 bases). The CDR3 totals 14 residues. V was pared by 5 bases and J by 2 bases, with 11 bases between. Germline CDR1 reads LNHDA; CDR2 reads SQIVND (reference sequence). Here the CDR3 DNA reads TGTGCCAGTAGTCCAGGGGCTACCACAGATACGCAGTATTTT. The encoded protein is CASSPGATTDTQYF.

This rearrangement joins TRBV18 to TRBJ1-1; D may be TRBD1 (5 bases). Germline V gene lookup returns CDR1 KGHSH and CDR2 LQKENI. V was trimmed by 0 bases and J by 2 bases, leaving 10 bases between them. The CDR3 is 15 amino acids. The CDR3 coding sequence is TGTGCCAGCTCACCACCTATGGGGACCAACACTGAAGCTTTCTTT. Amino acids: CASSPPMGTNTEAFF.

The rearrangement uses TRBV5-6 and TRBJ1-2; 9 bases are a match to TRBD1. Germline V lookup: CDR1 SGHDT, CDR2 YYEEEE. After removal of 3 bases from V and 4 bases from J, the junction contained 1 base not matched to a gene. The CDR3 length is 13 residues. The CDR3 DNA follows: TGTGCCAGCAGCTCGGGACAGGGCTATGGCTACACCTTC. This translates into CASSSGQGYGYTF. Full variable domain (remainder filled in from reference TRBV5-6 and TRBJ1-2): DAGVTQSPTHLIKTRGQQVTLRCSPKSGHDTVSWYQQALGQGPQFIFQYYEEEERQRGNFPDRFSGHQFPNYSSELNVNALLLGDSALYLCASSSGQGYGYTFGSGTRLTVV.

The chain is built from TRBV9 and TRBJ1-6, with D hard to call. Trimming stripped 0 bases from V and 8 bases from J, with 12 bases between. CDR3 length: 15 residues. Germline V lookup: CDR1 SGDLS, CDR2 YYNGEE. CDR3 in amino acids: CASSVGGSGDSPLHF. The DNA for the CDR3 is TGTGCCAGCAGCGTAGGCGGGTCCGGGGATTCACCCCTCCACTTT.

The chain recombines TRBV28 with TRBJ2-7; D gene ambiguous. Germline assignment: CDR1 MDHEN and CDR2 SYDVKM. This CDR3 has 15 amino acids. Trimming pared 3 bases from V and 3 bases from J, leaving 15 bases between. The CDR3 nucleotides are TGTGCCAGCAGTTTCCTAGAGAAGGGTCGCTACGAGCAGTACTTC. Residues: CASSFLEKGRYEQYF. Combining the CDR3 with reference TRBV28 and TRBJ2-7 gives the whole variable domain DVKVTQSSRYLVKRTGEKVFLECVQDMDHENMFWYRQDPGLGLRLIYFSYDVKMKEKGDIPEGYSVSREKKERFSLILESASTNQTSMYLCASSFLEKGRYEQYFGPGTRLTVT.